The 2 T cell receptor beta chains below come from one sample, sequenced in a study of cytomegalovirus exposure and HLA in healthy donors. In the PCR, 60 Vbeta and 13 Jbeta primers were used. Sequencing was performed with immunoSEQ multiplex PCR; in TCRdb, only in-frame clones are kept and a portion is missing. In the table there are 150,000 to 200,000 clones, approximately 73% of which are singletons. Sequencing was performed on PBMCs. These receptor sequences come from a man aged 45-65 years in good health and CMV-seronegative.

CDR3 sequence reads: CASSLRQGTEAFF. In DNA, the CDR3 is TGTGCCAGCAGCTTGAGACAGGGAACCGAAGCTTTCTTT. The rearrangement uses TRBV5-8 and TRBJ1-1; 7 bases fit TRBD1. V gave up 1 base and J gave up 8 bases; unmatched junction bases: 5. The germline V gene encodes CDR1 SGHTS and CDR2 YDEGEE. There are 13 residues in the CDR3.

The CDR3 coding sequence is TGCGCCAGCAGCTCCCGGACAGGTCAAGAGACCCAGTACTTC. Protein product: CASSSRTGQETQYF. V and J are TRBV5-1 and TRBJ2-5; 7 nucleotides agree with TRBD1. The CDR3 consists of 14 residues. Per germline, CDR1 SGHRS and CDR2 YFSETQ. The ends lost 3 bases at V and 2 bases at J; junction bases unmatched: 4.